Shown below are 3 T cell receptor beta chains from a single sample sequenced in a study of metastatic and nonmetastatic thyroid tumors. Among the patients, none had received any treatment before thyroid surgery. Through MiXCR, TCRdb re-clonotyped the PCR reads. The sample records about 7,900 clones, roughly 26% being singletons. The specimen was adjacent normal tissue. Receptors originate from a female donor with papillary thyroid cancer or a benign thyroid nodule (not recorded which). Some clones in this sample may be carry-over from other donors' samples.

This clone rates as medium-sized. V usage is TRBV5-1 and J usage is TRBJ2-7, with a possible D match to TRBD1 (5 bases). This CDR3 contains 12 residues. V lost 2 bases to trimming and J lost 5 bases, with 8 bases between them. CDR1 SGHRS and CDR2 YFSETQ come from the germline V gene. The CDR3 here is CASSFQGHEQYF. CDR3 DNA sequence: TGCGCCAGCAGCTTCCAGGGCCACGAGCAGTACTTC. The complete variable domain, with remaining parts taken from reference TRBV5-1 and TRBJ2-7, reads KAGVTQTPRYLIKTRGQQVTLSCSPISGHRSVSWYQQTPGQGLQFLFEYFSETQRNKGNFPGRFSGRQFSNSRSEMNVSTLELGDSALYLCASSFQGHEQYFGPGTRLTVT.

Of note for this clone: The conserved closing phenylalanine or tryptophan is absent in this CDR3, likely reflecting a read error. The V and J genes are TRBV27 and TRBJ2-1, with 10 nucleotides matching TRBD1. Germline values: CDR1 MNHEY, CDR2 SMNVEV (reference sequence). This CDR3 is 13 amino acids long. The CDR3 nucleotides read TGTGTCAGCGCCTGGACAGGGGGAAATGTGCAGTTCTCC. Encoded protein: CVSAWTGGNVQFS.

Within the sample, this clone is medium-sized. The chain is built from TRBV3-1 and TRBJ1-6; 8 nucleotides line up with TRBD1. The CDR3 loop spans 18 amino acids. V lost 0 bases to trimming and J lost 8 bases; unmatched junction nucleotides: 12. CDR1 is LGHDT and CDR2 is YNNKEL in the germline V gene (reference sequence). The CDR3: CASSQDSLQGAVYSPLHF. The CDR3 coding sequence is TGTGCCAGCAGCCAAGATTCCCTCCAGGGGGCAGTTTATTCACCCCTCCACTTT.